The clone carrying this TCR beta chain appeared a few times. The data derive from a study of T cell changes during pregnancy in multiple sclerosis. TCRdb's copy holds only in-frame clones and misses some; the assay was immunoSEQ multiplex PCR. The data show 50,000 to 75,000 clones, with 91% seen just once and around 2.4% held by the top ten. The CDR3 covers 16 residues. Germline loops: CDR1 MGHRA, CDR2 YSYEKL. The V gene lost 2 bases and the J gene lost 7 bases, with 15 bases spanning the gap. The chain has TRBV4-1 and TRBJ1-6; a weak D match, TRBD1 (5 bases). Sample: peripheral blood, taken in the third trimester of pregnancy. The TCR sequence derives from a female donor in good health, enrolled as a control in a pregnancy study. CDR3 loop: CASSQYATARNSPLHF. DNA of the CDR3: TGCGCCAGCAGCCAATACGCGACAGCCAGAAATTCACCCCTCCACTTT.